These 3 T cell receptor beta chains share one sample of origin, sequenced in a study of regulatory T cells in long-lasting Graves disease. For TCR beta, libraries came from iRepertoire HTBI primers and Arm-PCR of CDR3 regions. TCRdb re-called the multiplex PCR reads with MiXCR, one entry per CDR3 protein. This table has under 400,000 distinct CDR3 sequences, over 15% appearing once. Sample time point: newly diagnosed GD, antithyroid drugs for less than 3 months. Scientists built the TCR library using RNA that was extracted from PBMCs. Another study also made use of these data, one on T cells in Graves' hyperthyroidism and ophthalmopathy.

The sequences come from peripheral blood mononuclear cells (PBMCs), collected at new diagnosis, from a patient treated with antithyroid drugs. These receptors were collected from a man aged 40-49 years with Graves disease.

The chain links TRBV3-1 to TRBJ2-1; possibly TRBD1 for D (6 bases). This CDR3 region has 12 residues. V shed 5 bases and J shed 10 bases, with 12 bases lying between them. Germline V gene lookup returns CDR1 LGHDT and CDR2 YNNKEL (reference sequence). CDR3 region: CASSYTGTEQFF. For the CDR3, the DNA is TGTGCCAGCAGCTATACCGGGACAGAGCAGTTCTTC.

The rearrangement joins TRBV6-2 or TRBV6-3 to TRBJ2-7, with 7 bases identical to TRBD2. Per germline, CDR1 MNHEY and CDR2 SVGEGT. V shed 5 bases and J 5 bases; nucleotides not matched to a gene: 12. The CDR3 contains 15 residues. CDR3 DNA: TGTGCCAGCAGTCAAGCGGGCGGGAGAAGGGACGAGCAGTACTTC. Encoded protein: CASSQAGGRRDEQYF.

This clonotype came up many times. V and J are TRBV6-1 and TRBJ1-5; D not resolved. Looked up from germline, CDR1 is MNHNS and CDR2 is SASEGT. The CDR3 extends over 14 amino acids. V was clipped by 1 base and J by 7 bases, with 11 bases between them. DNA of the CDR3: TGTGCCAGCAGTGAAGATTGGGTTGGGCAGCCCCAGCATTTT. Translated: CASSEDWVGQPQHF.